This T cell receptor beta chain was found in a study of blood T cells in healthy people across ages. The CDR3 consists of 15 residues. The J segment lost 4 bases and the V segment lost 6 bases, leaving 7 bases of the junction unmatched. Germline CDR1 reads SNHLY; CDR2 reads FYNNEI. With regard to this clonotype: No antigen is known for it.

Regarding the study as a whole: Observed TCR beta diversity showed a strong correlation with the percentage of naive T cells as measured by flow cytometry.

A sample-barcoded 5' primer and a J-beta primer mix were used in a second PCR of roughly 7 to 12 cycles. Using its own MiXCR run on the 5' RACE reads, TCRdb lists one record per CDR3 protein. The sample holds approximately 800,000 distinct CDR3 sequences, around a quarter seen once. A further study also used this sample, focusing on T cells of mothers and their children.

This TCR was recovered from a boy younger than 18 in good health. The sequenced material came from blood. This sequence joins TRBV2 and TRBJ2-2; 8 nucleotides line up with TRBD2. CDR3 in amino acids: CASRLADLFTGELFF. The CDR3 DNA is TGTGCCAGCAGACTAGCGGATCTTTTCACCGGGGAGCTGTTTTTT.